This TCR beta chain was retrieved from a study of blood T cells in healthy people across ages. Study-wide points: Long-lived donors exceeded aged donors in naive CD4+ cells and diversity. As age increased, TCR beta diversity per million T cells fell in a roughly linear fashion.

In each sample, at least 7 million PBMCs were isolated. Using a J-beta primer mix together with a sample-barcoded 5' primer, a second PCR was run for roughly 7 to 11 cycles. TCRdb reprocessed the 5' RACE reads with MiXCR, giving one entry per CDR3 protein. The data hold 1,300,000 or so distinct CDR3 sequences, with approximately 59% observed a single time. Notes on this clonotype: Its antigen is currently unknown.

V dropped 6 bases and J dropped 7; count of bases not matched to a gene: 8. The CDR3 is 13 residues long. This receptor was taken from a man younger than 35 in good health. V gene TRBV12-3 or TRBV12-4 combines with J gene TRBJ2-7, with 8 nucleotides matching TRBD2. Sequencing was carried out using blood. The DNA for the CDR3 is TGTGCCAGCAGCCACGGGGGGGGCGCAGAGCAGTACTTC. Amino acids: CASSHGGGAEQYF.